Below, 24 T cell receptor beta chains from the same sample are listed, as sequenced in a study of OX40 agonist ivuxolimab in advanced cancers. Some clones are missing from TCRdb's copy, which holds only in-frame ones; the method was immunoSEQ multiplex PCR. The data show tens of thousands of clones, about 88% seen once. The specimen comprised CD4+ or CD8+ T cells sorted from blood, sampled in a trial of the OX40 agonist ivuxolimab. The receptors come from an adult with an advanced solid tumor such as melanoma, head and neck, liver or kidney cancer.

There are a few counts of this clone. The gene calls are TRBV7-8 and TRBJ2-7, with TRBD1 as a possible D gene (5 bases). Per the germline V gene, CDR1 is SGHVS and CDR2 is FQNEAQ. V gave up 6 bases and J gave up 5 bases, with 20 bases separating them. CDR3 size: 15 residues. CDR3 amino acids: CASSYGSGISHEQYF. CDR3 nucleotides: TGTGCCAGCAGTTACGGGTCAGGGATCAGTCACGAGCAGTACTTC.

By frequency in the sample, this clone is medium-sized (0.01 to 0.1%). This rearrangement joins TRBV9 to TRBJ1-3; 8 bases align to TRBD1. This CDR3 contains 15 residues. The V segment lost 4 bases and the J segment 0 bases; nucleotides outside the gene matches: 3. From germline, CDR1 is SGDLS and CDR2 YYNGEE. In DNA, the CDR3 is TGTGCCAGCAGCCGGACAGGGAACTCTGGAAACACCATATATTTT. This gives the protein CASSRTGNSGNTIYF.

As concerns this clone: A read error may produce the germline difference seen at one junction end. The chain has TRBV29-1 and TRBJ2-4; D could derive from TRBD1 or TRBD2 (5 bases each). The germline gives CDR1 SQVTM, CDR2 ANQGSEA. The CDR3 has 11 amino acids. The DNA of the CDR3 is TGCAGCGTTCAAGAGGGGAACATTCAGTACTTC. This codes for CSVQEGNIQYF.

The genes are TRBV2 and TRBJ1-1; D is undetermined. CDR1 and CDR2 (germline): SNHLY, FYNNEI. The V gene lost 7 bases and the J gene lost 1 base, with 10 bases spanning the gap. The CDR3 totals 13 residues. The CDR3 bases are TGTGCCAGCACCCCGGACGGGAACACTGAAGCTTTCTTT. Translating gives CASTPDGNTEAFF.

The DNA for the CDR3 is TGTGCCAGCAGAAGGGACAGGGAAAGGCCAGCTTTCTTT. It specifies CASRRDRERPAFF. The chain combines TRBV6-6 with TRBJ1-1; 9 positions agree with TRBD1. The length of the CDR3 is 13 residues. CDR1 MNHNY and CDR2 SVGAGI come from the germline V gene (reference sequence). The junction had 9 bases not matched to a gene; V was cut back by 6 bases and J by 10 bases.

The CDR3 here is CASRQQGAQETQYF. The CDR3, as DNA: TGTGCCAGCAGACAACAGGGGGCTCAAGAGACCCAGTACTTC. This chain links TRBV25-1 with TRBJ2-5; 9 bases agree with TRBD1. V lost 6 bases to trimming and J lost 2 bases; unmatched junction nucleotides: 4. The CDR3 is made up of 14 amino acids. Germline loops: CDR1 MGHDK, CDR2 SYGVNS.

The J gene is TRBJ1-2, the V gene TRBV7-9; weak D call: TRBD1 (6 bases). CDR1 is SEHNR, CDR2 FQNEAQ, per germline (reference sequence). The V end was cut by 1 base, the J end by 2 bases, with 8 bases between. CDR3 size: 14 residues. Here the CDR3 reads CASSLGQENYGYTF. The CDR3 bases are TGTGCCAGCAGCTTAGGACAGGAGAACTATGGCTACACCTTC.

This clone was counted a single time. The J gene is TRBJ2-5, the V gene TRBV5-1; TRBD2 agrees at 7 bases. Germline CDR1 is SGHRS and CDR2 is YFSETQ. V lost 4 bases, J lost 4 bases, and 7 bases stayed unmatched. This CDR3 has 14 amino acids. The CDR3 region is CASSQNGRSETQYF. In DNA form, the CDR3 reads TGCGCCAGCAGCCAGAACGGGAGGTCAGAGACCCAGTACTTC.

V is TRBV4-3 and J is TRBJ1-4; 10 bases match TRBD1. J was trimmed by 6 bases and V by 1 base; bases with no gene match: 5. CDR3 length: 16 amino acids. Germline loops: CDR1 LGHNA, CDR2 YSLEER. CDR3 amino acids: CASSQGPTGGHEKLFF. As DNA, the CDR3 is TGCGCCAGCAGCCAAGGTCCGACAGGGGGCCATGAAAAACTGTTTTTT.

This sequence joins TRBV30 and TRBJ1-1; perhaps TRBD1 as D (5 bases). V gave up 2 bases and J gave up 1 base, with 8 bases separating them. CDR3 length: 13 amino acids. CDR1 GTSNPN and CDR2 SVGIG come from the germline V gene (reference sequence). For the CDR3, the DNA is TGTGCCTGGAGTTCGACAGCGAACACTGAAGCTTTCTTT. Translating gives CAWSSTANTEAFF.

The chain joins TRBV6-5 to TRBJ2-7, with 8 bases fitting TRBD1. J lost 2 bases, V lost 8 bases, and 8 bases had no gene match. Per the germline V gene, CDR1 is MNHEY and CDR2 is SVGAGI. The CDR3 sequence is 14 residues long. CDR3 sequence (DNA): TGTGCCAGCCTACAGGGACAGGCCCCCTACGAGCAGTACTTC. Its translation: CASLQGQAPYEQYF.

A remark on this clone: The germline gene is not matched at one end of the junction; a read error may be the cause. Other nucleotide sequences in the sample specify the same CDR3. The chain employs TRBV10-3 and TRBJ2-2, with unresolved D. Per germline, CDR1 ENHRY and CDR2 SYGVKD. The CDR3 spans 12 residues. CDR3 in DNA: TGTGCTATCAGTGATGGTACCGGGGAGCTGTTTTTT. As protein: CAISDGTGELFF.

This chain links TRBV5-4 with TRBJ2-7; possible D gene TRBD2, 5 bases. Germline V gene sequence: CDR1 SGHNT, CDR2 YYREEE (reference sequence). The CDR3 has 13 residues. The V end lost 4 bases, the J end lost 0 bases, and 8 bases lay between the germline ends. CDR3 protein: CASSRDHSYEQYF. Here the CDR3 DNA reads TGTGCCAGCAGCCGGGATCACTCCTACGAGCAGTACTTC.

CDR3: CASSFEGLDTGELFF. The CDR3 nucleotides read TGTGCCAGCAGCTTTGAGGGCCTTGACACCGGGGAGCTGTTTTTT. V usage is TRBV7-2 and J usage is TRBJ2-2, with D possibly TRBD2 on 5 matching bases. CDR1 and CDR2 from the germline V gene are SGHTA and FQGNSA. The V end was cut by 3 bases, the J end by 3 bases, with 11 bases between. This CDR3 region has 15 residues. Full variable domain (rest looked up from reference TRBV7-2 and TRBJ2-2): GAGVSQSPSNKVTEKGKDVELRCDPISGHTALYWYRQSLGQGLEFLIYFQGNSAPDKSGLPSDRFSAERTGGSVSTLTIQRTQQEDSAVYLCASSFEGLDTGELFFGEGSRLTVL.

The chain links TRBV5-1 to TRBJ2-1; the match to TRBD2 covers 9 bases. CDR3 length: 16 residues. Germline V gene data show CDR1 as SGHRS and CDR2 as YFSETQ. V dropped 0 bases and J dropped 6; count of bases not matched to a gene: 7. The CDR3 DNA follows: TGCGCCAGCAGCTTGGGTGCGGGAGGGCCCTCCAATGAGCAGTTCTTC. Protein sequence: CASSLGAGGPSNEQFF.

This chain joins TRBV30 and TRBJ2-1; TRBD2 agrees at 8 bases. CDR3 length equals 13 residues. The V gene's germline CDR1 is GTSNPN and CDR2 SVGIG (reference sequence). Trimming removed 0 bases from V and 6 bases from J; junction bases left unmatched: 1. The CDR3 DNA follows: TGTGCCTGGAGTGTGACTAGCGTCAATGAGCAGTTCTTC. Translation gives CAWSVTSVNEQFF.

This clone was seen once. The chain carries TRBV7-9 and TRBJ1-3, with no clear D. Germline V CDR1 and CDR2: SEHNR, FQNEAQ (reference sequence). The CDR3 has 12 amino acids. The germline V and J ends were trimmed by 5 bases and 0 bases, with 2 bases remaining between them. The DNA of the CDR3 is TGTGCCAGCAGCAACTCTGGAAACACCATATATTTT. Its translation is CASSNSGNTIYF.

The chain recombines TRBV19 with TRBJ2-7, with 10 bases aligning to TRBD1. From germline, CDR1 is LNHDA and CDR2 SQIVND (reference sequence). The CDR3 has 15 amino acids. The V gene end was trimmed by 3 bases and the J gene end by 5 bases; junction bases not matched to a gene: 7. CDR3 loop: CASSMRGTGDHEQYF. The DNA for the CDR3 is TGTGCCAGTAGTATGAGGGGGACAGGGGACCACGAGCAGTACTTC.

V and J are TRBV9 and TRBJ2-5; D not certain. The CDR3 consists of 13 residues. The ends were cut back, 4 bases at V and 4 bases at J, with 11 bases in the middle. Per the germline V gene, CDR1 is SGDLS and CDR2 is YYNGEE. The CDR3 sequence is CASSSMGTETQYF. CDR3 coding DNA: TGTGCCAGCAGCTCGATGGGAACAGAGACCCAGTACTTC.

This chain uses TRBV9 with TRBJ1-4, with D perhaps matching TRBD1 (6 bases). Germline V gives CDR1 SGDLS, CDR2 YYNGEE. Trimming left V 2 bases short and J 5 bases short, with 16 bases between. CDR3 length: 16 residues. CDR3 sequence (DNA): TGTGCCAGCAGCGTGGGGGGCGCTGGGGGGAATGAAAAACTGTTTTTT. Translation gives CASSVGGAGGNEKLFF.

The chain is built from TRBV27 and TRBJ1-2; 10 bases agree with TRBD1. The CDR3 spans 17 residues. With 3 bases clipped from V and 2 bases from J, the junction kept 9 bases outside the gene matches. Germline loops: CDR1 MNHEY, CDR2 SMNVEV (reference sequence). The CDR3 DNA reads as TGTGCCAGCAGTTTGACAGGGGGCGCCGCAGTGAACTATGGCTACACCTTC. Its translation: CASSLTGGAAVNYGYTF.

The chain is built from TRBV11-2 and TRBJ1-6; D remains ambiguous. Germline lookup yields CDR1 SGHAT and CDR2 FQNNGV. The CDR3 extends over 15 amino acids. V was cut by 5 bases and J by 7 bases, with 15 bases left in between. The CDR3: CASSPTEIPNSPLHF. The CDR3 bases are TGTGCCAGCAGCCCTACCGAAATACCCAATTCACCCCTCCACTTT.

V and J are TRBV27 and TRBJ2-1, with a tentative D call TRBD2 (6 bases). Germline V gene sequence: CDR1 MNHEY, CDR2 SMNVEV (reference sequence). V lost 4 bases and J lost 0, with 10 bases in between. The CDR3 is 15 residues long. Here the CDR3 DNA reads TGTGCCAGCAGTTACGGCGGGACCTCCTACAATGAGCAGTTCTTC. Amino acids: CASSYGGTSYNEQFF.

A single count supports this clone. The CDR3 region is CASSEFGQSSGNTIYF. DNA for the CDR3: TGTGCCAGCAGTGAATTTGGGCAGTCCTCTGGAAACACCATATATTTT. The chain is built from TRBV2 and TRBJ1-3; no clear D gene. The CDR3 has 16 residues. V lost 2 bases to trimming and J lost 0 bases, with 11 bases between them. Germline CDR1 and CDR2: SNHLY and FYNNEI.